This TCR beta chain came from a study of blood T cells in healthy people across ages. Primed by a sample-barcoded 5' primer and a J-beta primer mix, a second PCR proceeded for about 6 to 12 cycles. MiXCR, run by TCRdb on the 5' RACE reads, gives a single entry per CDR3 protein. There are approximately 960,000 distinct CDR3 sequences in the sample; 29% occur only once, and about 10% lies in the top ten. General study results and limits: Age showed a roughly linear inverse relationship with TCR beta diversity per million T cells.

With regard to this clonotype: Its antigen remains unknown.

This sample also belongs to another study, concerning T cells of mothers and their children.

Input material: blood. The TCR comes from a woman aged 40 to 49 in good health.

CDR3 residues: CASSLGLAGGHETQYF. DNA for the CDR3: TGTGCCAGCAGCCTGGGACTAGCGGGGGGGCACGAGACCCAGTACTTC. The genes are TRBV21-1 and TRBJ2-5; the table's D call, TRBD2, was not checked against the DNA. TRBV21-1 is listed as a pseudogene. This CDR3 contains 16 residues.